This T cell receptor (beta chain) was captured in a study of blood T cells in healthy people across ages (dated by TCRdb to between 2014 and 2017). Study-wide context: In model experiments, roughly one uniquely barcoded TCR beta cDNA molecule per two T cells was captured by template switching. The donors were divided into four age groups: young (average about 16 years), middle-aged (approximately 39), aged (approximately 64) and long-lived (about 90). Two additional independent replicas of 1 million unique cDNA reads from the same blood draw were analyzed for two donors (one aged 18 to 30 and one aged 80 or older). To avoid experimental bias, donors of different ages were distributed randomly across sequencing lanes. Age-related changes in TCR beta repertoire diversity were measured in the study by deep sequencing normalized with unique cDNA molecular identifiers. Points the paper makes about the study in general: Estimates of total diversity based on one million sequenced T cells were regarded as lower bounds and as underestimates. A strong correlation was found between observed TCR beta diversity and the percentage of naive T cells measured by flow cytometry. Bulk unsorted PBMC profiling prevented conclusive comparison of naive and antigen-experienced compartments. Donor CMV infection status was unknown, potentially confounding age-related changes in expanded clonotypes. Observed TCR beta diversity per million T cells fell roughly linearly with age, and a significant reduction was already apparent by age around 36. Compared with the aged group, the long-lived group had more naive CD4+ T cells, fewer expanded clones and increased TCR diversity, suggesting age selection.

The library was generated by 5' RACE. Reads for this sample came from an Illumina HiSeq 2500. A second PCR of about 7 to 12 cycles was run with a J-beta primer mix and a sample-barcoded 5' primer. Each TCR beta cDNA molecule received a unique molecular identifier from a template-switch 5' adaptor carrying 12 random nucleotides. Each sample yielded at least 2.5 million CDR3-containing paired-end reads. First-strand cDNA was synthesized from all RNA with the Mint cDNA synthesis kit, primed by a TRBC-specific oligonucleotide. Following uracil-DNA glycosylase treatment, a first 18-cycle PCR with universal primers M1SS and BC2_uni_R was performed on all cDNA. The source study handled its data this way. For normalization, 1 million high-quality reads were randomly selected from each sample, with every read carrying a distinct molecular identifier. Reads with shared molecular identifiers were discarded instead of being binned into consensus sequences. MiTCR, with a Q25 quality threshold and the strictest error-elimination algorithm, was used for CDR3 identification, clonotype clustering and error correction. A nonparametric unseen species model with Euler transformation was used to estimate lower-bound total TCR beta diversity. The public reads were reprocessed in TCRdb via fastp at Q25 and MiXCR, keeping in-frame beta chains. Rows are combined by CDR3 protein, so each entry shows the most common genes and DNA. The authors' filters were not applied to this entry. The table for this sample lists 700,000 or so distinct CDR3 sequences; about 20% of them were counted only once. The top ten constitute about 20% of the sample.

The donors were roughly 40 Caucasian individuals from Russia, aged roughly 6 to 90 years, who were systemically healthy. Approximately 9.7 milliliters of peripheral blood were drawn from each donor into EDTA-treated Vacutainer tubes. Ficoll-Paque density-gradient centrifugation was used to isolate PBMCs, with at least 6 million per sample. Trizol reagent was used to extract total RNA from PBMCs, with at least 5.5 micrograms per sample. For every donor, flow cytometry on a PBMC aliquot measured the percentage of naive CD45RAhigh/CD27high T cells. Details on this clonotype: The antigen this receptor binds is unknown. No quality values exist for individual bases; no much larger clone is one base distant.

The CDR3 measures 13 amino acids from cysteine to phenylalanine. The CDR3 DNA has 39 bases and is translated from base 1. In the germline V gene (reference sequence), CDR1 corresponds to LGHDT and CDR2 to YNNKEL. The germline ends are 10 bases apart after V is trimmed by 0 bases and J by 8 bases. Sample: blood. This receptor chain uses TRBV3-1 and TRBJ1-2, with a weak D call of TRBD1 (5 bases match). This TCR came from a man between 65 and 80 years old in good health. The CDR3 region reads CASSQDTGWGYTF. The nucleotide sequence reads as follows: TGTGCCAGCAGCCAAGACACAGGCTGGGGCTACACCTTC. The CDR3 plus the reference TRBV3-1 and TRBJ1-2 genes for the other parts give the full variable domain: DTAVSQTPKYLVTQMGNDKSIKCEQNLGHDTMYWYKQDSKKFLKIMFSYNNKELIINETVPNRFSPKSPDKAHLNLHINSLELGDSAVYFCASSQDTGWGYTFGSGTRLTVV.